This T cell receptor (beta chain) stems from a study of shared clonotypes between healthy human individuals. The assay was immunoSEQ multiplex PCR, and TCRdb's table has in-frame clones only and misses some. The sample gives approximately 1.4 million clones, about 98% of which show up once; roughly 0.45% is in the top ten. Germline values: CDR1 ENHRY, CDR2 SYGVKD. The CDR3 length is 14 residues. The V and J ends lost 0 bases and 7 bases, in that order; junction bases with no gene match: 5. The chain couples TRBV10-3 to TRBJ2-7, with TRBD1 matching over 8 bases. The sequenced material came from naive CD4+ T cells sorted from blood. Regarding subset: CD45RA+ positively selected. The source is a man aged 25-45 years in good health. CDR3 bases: TGTGCCATCAGTGAGTCGGTGACAGGGGTAGAGCAGTACTTC. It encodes CAISESVTGVEQYF.